The clone carrying this T cell receptor beta chain was recorded once. The antigen remains undetermined. This sample is drawn from a study of vaccination and CD4 T cells after COVID-19. Treatment here: 10-day PBMC culture with coronavirus spike peptide pools or control peptides (ViraFEST assay). CDR3 length: 13 amino acids. Germline loops: CDR1 SGHDT, CDR2 YYEEEE. The V and J ends lost 4 bases and 0 bases respectively, with 7 bases between them. With the Oncomine TCR Beta short-read assay, DNA from cultured CD4+ T cells was sequenced. A single record per CDR3 protein comes from TCRdb applying MiXCR to the PCR reads. The table records around 12,000 distinct CDR3 sequences, about 50% of them present only once.

The chain couples TRBV5-6 to TRBJ1-2; weak D call: TRBD1 (5 bases). The sample here was cultured CD4+ T cells from blood, taken after SARS-CoV-2 vaccination. This receptor was identified in a human donor with COVID-19. Here the CDR3 DNA reads TGTGCCAGCAGCGGCAGGGCTAACTATGGCTACACCTTC. Translated: CASSGRANYGYTF.